The 6 T cell receptor beta chains in this list originate from one sample, sequenced in a study of cytomegalovirus exposure and HLA in healthy donors. PCR primers comprised 60 Vbeta and 13 Jbeta primers. Sequencing used immunoSEQ multiplex PCR; TCRdb keeps in-frame clones, though not all of them. The sample holds 130,000 or so clones, just under 80% seen once. The specimen was PBMCs. Every receptor here comes from a man aged 25 to 40 in good health and CMV-seronegative.

The chain is built from TRBV29-1 and TRBJ1-5; 9 bases are a match to TRBD1. Per the germline V gene, CDR1 is SQVTM and CDR2 is ANQGSEA. CDR3 size: 14 residues. V shed 4 bases and J 1 base; nucleotides not matched to a gene: 2. CDR3: CSVVQGASNQPQHF. CDR3 nucleotide sequence: TGCAGCGTTGTACAGGGGGCCAGCAATCAGCCCCAGCATTTT.

Worth noting for this clone: Other DNA variants within this sample encode the same CDR3. The chain combines TRBV15 with TRBJ2-1; TRBD2 aligns across 9 bases. The CDR3 has 15 amino acids. CDR1 is LNHNV, CDR2 YYDKDF, per germline (reference sequence). The ends lost 4 bases at V and 6 bases at J; junction bases unmatched: 7. CDR3 DNA: TGTGCCACCAGCACCCTTAGCGGGAGCCCCAATGAGCAGTTCTTC. It is translated as CATSTLSGSPNEQFF.

The rearrangement joins TRBV28 to TRBJ2-5, with no clear D. The germline V gene encodes CDR1 MDHEN and CDR2 SYDVKM. V dropped 8 bases and J dropped 5 bases, with 9 bases sitting between them. This CDR3 has 11 residues. Written as DNA, the CDR3 is TGTGCCAGCGGAGCCCCGGAGACCCAGTACTTC. Translated: CASGAPETQYF.

The V call is TRBV5-1, the J call TRBJ2-3, with 8 positions matching TRBD2. Germline-derived CDR1 and CDR2 are SGHRS and YFSETQ. Trimming at V came to 4 bases and at J to 0 bases, leaving 7 bases not matched to a gene. The CDR3 runs to 16 residues. DNA for the CDR3: TGCGCCAGCAGCCCCGTTACTAGCGGTAGCACAGATACGCAGTATTTT. It specifies CASSPVTSGSTDTQYF.

The V call is TRBV18, the J call TRBJ2-3; the D is unclear. Per germline, CDR1 KGHSH and CDR2 LQKENI. V lost 3 bases, J lost 5 bases, and 6 bases lay in between. This CDR3 region has 12 residues. The CDR3 is CASSPRGDTQYF. The CDR3 DNA is TGTGCCAGCTCACCCAGAGGAGATACGCAGTATTTT.

This clone has a single count. The V and J genes are TRBV5-4 and TRBJ1-2; 11 bases are shared with TRBD1. The V segment lost 3 bases and the J segment 4 bases; nucleotides outside the gene matches: 5. Germline V gene data show CDR1 as SGHNT and CDR2 as YYREEE (reference sequence). CDR3 length: 15 residues. The CDR3 protein is CASSSDRGRIYGYTF. CDR3 nucleotides: TGTGCCAGCAGCTCGGACAGGGGGCGTATCTATGGCTACACCTTC.